Following are 12 T cell receptor beta chains from one sample sequenced in a study of STAT3 mutations in large granular lymphocyte leukemia. Study-level findings and limits: At least one immunodominant TCR beta clonotype appeared in every T-cell large granular lymphocyte leukemia patient.

Repertoires were generated with immunoSEQ multiplex PCR, while TCRdb's copy carries only in-frame clones and drops some. This table holds some 31,000 clones, approximately 83% found once. No antigens are known for them. The material sequenced was peripheral blood mononuclear cells. These receptors were taken from a man aged 55 to 70 with T-cell large granular lymphocyte leukemia. Some clones in this sample may be carry-over from other donors' samples.

V usage is TRBV13 and J usage is TRBJ2-7, with D possibly being TRBD1 or TRBD2 (5 bases each). The CDR3 has 15 amino acids. Per the germline V gene, CDR1 is PRHDT and CDR2 is FYEKMQ (reference sequence). The V gene lost 5 bases and the J gene lost 4 bases, with 18 bases spanning the gap. CDR3 sequence: CASSRGALGPYEQYF. The CDR3 DNA follows: TGTGCCAGCAGCCGAGGGGCCCTGGGCCCTTACGAGCAGTACTTC.

The chain recombines TRBV11-2 with TRBJ2-7; 10 bases fit TRBD1. The CDR3 is 16 amino acids. Germline CDR1 SGHAT, CDR2 FQNNGV. Trimming at V came to 2 bases and at J to 1 base, leaving 5 bases not matched to a gene. The CDR3 region is CASSLIGQGGSYEQYF. The CDR3 region has the DNA TGTGCCAGCAGCTTAATCGGACAGGGGGGATCCTACGAGCAGTACTTC.

This rearrangement joins TRBV5-1 to TRBJ2-1, with 13 bases lining up with TRBD2. J gave up 8 bases and V 0 bases, and 17 bases lay outside the gene matches. This CDR3 spans 20 amino acids. Germline V gene lookup returns CDR1 SGHRS and CDR2 YFSETQ. The CDR3 region has the DNA TGCGCCAGCAGCTTGGTAGGTTTCGGACCCGGGACTAGCGGGAACTATGAGCAGTTCTTC. Protein product: CASSLVGFGPGTSGNYEQFF.

This clone was counted only a few times. The chain recombines TRBV7-2 with TRBJ2-7, with D perhaps being TRBD1 or TRBD2 (5 bases each). Germline assignment: CDR1 SGHTA and CDR2 FQGNSA. CDR3 length: 14 amino acids. Trimming took off 0 bases at V and 9 bases at J, with 15 bases between the two ends. The CDR3 here is CASSLAGGGRRQYF. The CDR3 coding sequence is TGTGCCAGCAGCTTAGCGGGTGGGGGAAGGCGGCAGTACTTC.

The chain combines TRBV18 with TRBJ2-3; D unclear. The CDR3 is 16 residues long. The V end was cut by 1 base, the J end by 2 bases, with 13 bases between. CDR1 is KGHSH, CDR2 LQKENI, per germline. CDR3 nucleotides: TGTGCCAGCTCACCACAACTCCGCGACCCCACAGATACGCAGTATTTT. Protein: CASSPQLRDPTDTQYF. Based on the CDR3 plus reference TRBV18 and TRBJ2-3, the full variable domain is NAGVMQNPRHLVRRRGQEARLRCSPMKGHSHVYWYRQLPEEGLKFMVYLQKENIIDESGMPKERFSAEFPKEGPSILRIQQVVRGDSAAYFCASSPQLRDPTDTQYFGPGTRLTVL.

CDR3: CAISRGREETQYF. CDR3 nucleotides: TGTGCCATATCCCGGGGCAGGGAAGAGACCCAGTACTTC. This chain links TRBV6-6 with TRBJ2-5; D is possibly TRBD1 or TRBD2 (5 bases each). This CDR3 spans 13 amino acids. Germline V gene sequence: CDR1 MNHNY, CDR2 SVGAGI (reference sequence). Trimming cost V 10 bases and J 3 bases, with 15 bases left between them.

The chain recombines TRBV18 with TRBJ2-1; no definite D call. Looked up from germline, CDR1 is KGHSH and CDR2 is LQKENI. The CDR3 loop spans 16 amino acids. V was cut by 4 bases and J by 0 bases, with 13 bases left in between. The CDR3 nucleotides read TGTGCCAGCTCACGTGTTTCGGGCTACTCCTACAATGAGCAGTTCTTC. As protein: CASSRVSGYSYNEQFF.

The J gene is TRBJ2-2, the V gene TRBV11-2; 12 bases match TRBD2. Per germline, CDR1 SGHAT and CDR2 FQNNGV. V lost 4 bases to trimming and J lost 5 bases; unmatched junction nucleotides: 2. CDR3 length equals 15 residues. In nucleotides, the CDR3 is TGTGCCAGCAGCTCCCTAGCGGGGGGGACCGGGGAGCTGTTTTTT. The encoded protein is CASSSLAGGTGELFF.

CDR3 DNA sequence: TGTGCCAGCAGCTTAATGCCGGGACAGGCCTACGAGCAGTACTTC. This translates into CASSLMPGQAYEQYF. The V gene is TRBV5-5, the J gene TRBJ2-7; 8 bases are a match to TRBD1. The CDR3 loop spans 15 amino acids. V lost 2 bases and J lost 2; bases outside the gene matches: 6. The germline gives CDR1 SGHKS, CDR2 YYEKEE (reference sequence). The full variable domain, completed using reference TRBV5-5 and TRBJ2-7, is DAGVTQSPTHLIKTRGQQVTLRCSPISGHKSVSWYQQVLGQGPQFIFQYYEKEERGRGNFPDRFSARQFPNYSSELNVNALLLGDSALYLCASSLMPGQAYEQYFGPGTRLTVT.

The V gene is TRBV27, the J gene TRBJ2-5, with unresolved D. The germline V gene encodes CDR1 MNHEY and CDR2 SMNVEV (reference sequence). CDR3 length: 12 residues. Trimming removed 6 bases at V and 4 bases at J, with 9 bases between. The CDR3 region has the DNA TGTGCCAGCAGGGGTGGTGTAGAGACCCAGTACTTC. It encodes CASRGGVETQYF.

The rearrangement uses TRBV27 and TRBJ1-2; tentatively, D is TRBD1 (5 bases). Per the germline V gene, CDR1 is MNHEY and CDR2 is SMNVEV (reference sequence). The CDR3 runs 14 residues. Trimming cost V 4 bases and J 8 bases, with 17 bases left between them. The CDR3 here is CASSSPFNGGGYTF. The CDR3, as DNA: TGTGCCAGCAGTTCCCCCTTTAACGGGGGAGGCTACACCTTC.

The chain uses TRBV10-3 and TRBJ1-4; D may be TRBD1 (6 bases). V was trimmed by 6 bases and J by 8 bases, leaving 16 bases between them. CDR1 is ENHRY and CDR2 is SYGVKD in the germline V gene. The CDR3 is made up of 14 amino acids. CDR3 DNA: TGTGCCATCAGGGAGACAGGAGAGAGCGAAAAACTGTTTTTT. This encodes CAIRETGESEKLFF.